Below, 5 T cell receptor beta chains from the same sample are listed, as sequenced in a study of naive and memory T cell subsets. The beta constant-region primer was an equimolar mix of two oligonucleotides covering TRBC1 and TRBC2. Four rounds of PCR amplified the ligated cDNA using nested alpha and beta constant-region primers plus SP2. Using its own MiXCR run on the UMI-ligation and nested PCR reads, TCRdb lists one record per CDR3 protein. This sample yields just over 80,000 distinct CDR3 sequences, of which 9% to 9.5% are seen a single time; about 1.3% belongs to the top ten. Sequencing was done on a sample of naive CD8+ T cells from blood. The receptor source for this set is a human donor in good health.

About this clonotype itself: This may come from a read error, since a much larger clone is one base off. The chain has TRBV7-2 and TRBJ2-7; no clear D gene. Germline V gene data show CDR1 as SGHTA and CDR2 as FQGNSA. The CDR3 contains 14 residues. The CDR3 reads CASSLGSGSYEQCF. In nucleotides, the CDR3 is TGTGCCAGCAGCTTAGGGTCGGGCTCCTACGAGCAGTGCTTC. Full variable domain (rest looked up from reference TRBV7-2 and TRBJ2-7): GAGVSQSPSNKVTEKGKDVELRCDPISGHTALYWYRQSLGQGLEFLIYFQGNSAPDKSGLPSDRFSAERTGGSVSTLTIQRTQQEDSAVYLCASSLGSGSYEQCFGPGTRLTVT.

The chain has TRBV7-2 and TRBJ2-7, with no clear D. The CDR3 is 12 amino acids. V lost 2 bases to trimming and J lost 6 bases, with 8 bases between them. Germline V gene sequence: CDR1 SGHTA, CDR2 FQGNSA. The chain's CDR3 is CASSLFVGEQYF. CDR3 nucleotides: TGTGCCAGCAGCTTATTCGTGGGCGAGCAGTACTTC.

This clonotype was counted many times. The J gene is TRBJ2-5, the V gene TRBV7-2, with D unclear. The CDR3 totals 16 residues. In germline, CDR1 is SGHTA, CDR2 FQGNSA. Trimming pared 1 base from V and 1 base from J, leaving 13 bases between. The chain's CDR3 is CASSLVSQAVQETQYF. Written as DNA, the CDR3 is TGTGCCAGCAGCTTAGTTTCGCAGGCAGTCCAAGAGACCCAGTACTTC.

This chain joins TRBV13 and TRBJ2-6; D uncertain. The ends were cut back, 1 base at V and 0 bases at J, with 4 bases in the middle. Germline lookup yields CDR1 PRHDT and CDR2 FYEKMQ (reference sequence). The CDR3 covers 15 residues. CDR3 amino acids: CASSLVLSGANVLTF. The DNA for the CDR3 is TGTGCCAGCAGCTTAGTACTCTCTGGGGCCAACGTCCTGACTTTC.

This clonotype was picked up many times. The V and J genes are TRBV10-3 and TRBJ1-3; D remains ambiguous. The germline CDR1 and CDR2 sequences are ENHRY and SYGVKD. The CDR3 runs 14 residues. V shed 7 bases and J shed 0 bases, with 10 bases lying between them. The CDR3 sequence is CAIKDRLSGNTIYF. The DNA of the CDR3 is TGTGCCATCAAGGACCGACTCTCTGGAAACACCATATATTTT.